The sequence of this T cell receptor (beta chain) was determined in a study of CD8 T cells in ankylosing spondylitis. This clonotype was seen a handful of times. Its antigen is unidentified. Study-wide findings and caveats: Reactive arthritis synovial fluid and blood previously showed some of these motif variants. In ankylosing spondylitis blood, a motif of roughly eight highly homologous TCR beta variants appeared characteristic. Disease-linked clones bore a CD8+ phenotype, appearing relatively rarely in peripheral blood. The clones that were linked to disease were reported to be significantly enriched in matched synovial fluid samples from ankylosing spondylitis patients.

This CDR3 region has 15 residues. With 0 bases removed from V and 5 bases from J, the gap between germline ends came to 12 bases. Germline CDR1 and CDR2: SGHRS and YFSETQ. Scientists made TCR beta libraries using quantitative 5'-RACE with molecular barcodes. Each CDR3 protein gets one entry after TCRdb re-called the 5' RACE reads with MiXCR. Among hundreds of thousands of distinct CDR3 sequences listed, about an eighth were seen once. The chain combines TRBV5-1 with TRBJ2-1, with D possibly being TRBD1 (5 bases). Sequences were obtained from blood, either unsorted or a sorted T cell fraction (not recorded which). This clonotype was obtained from a male donor with ankylosing spondylitis. The CDR3 DNA sequence: TGCGCCAGCAGCTTGGGACAGCCCGGCAACAATGAGCAGTTCTTC. Residues: CASSLGQPGNNEQFF.